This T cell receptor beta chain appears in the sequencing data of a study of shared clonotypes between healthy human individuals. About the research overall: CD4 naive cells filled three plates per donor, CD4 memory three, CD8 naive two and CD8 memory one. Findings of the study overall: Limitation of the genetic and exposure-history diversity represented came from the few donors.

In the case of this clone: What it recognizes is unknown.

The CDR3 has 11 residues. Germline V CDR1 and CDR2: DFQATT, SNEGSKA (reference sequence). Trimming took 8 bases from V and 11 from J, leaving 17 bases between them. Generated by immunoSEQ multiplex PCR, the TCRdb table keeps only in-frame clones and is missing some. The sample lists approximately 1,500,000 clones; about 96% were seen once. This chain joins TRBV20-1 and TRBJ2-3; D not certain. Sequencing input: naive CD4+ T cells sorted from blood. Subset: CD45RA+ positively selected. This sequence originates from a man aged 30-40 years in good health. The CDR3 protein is CSLKRPPEQYF. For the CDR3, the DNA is TGCAGTCTCAAAAGACCCCCTGAGCAGTATTTT.